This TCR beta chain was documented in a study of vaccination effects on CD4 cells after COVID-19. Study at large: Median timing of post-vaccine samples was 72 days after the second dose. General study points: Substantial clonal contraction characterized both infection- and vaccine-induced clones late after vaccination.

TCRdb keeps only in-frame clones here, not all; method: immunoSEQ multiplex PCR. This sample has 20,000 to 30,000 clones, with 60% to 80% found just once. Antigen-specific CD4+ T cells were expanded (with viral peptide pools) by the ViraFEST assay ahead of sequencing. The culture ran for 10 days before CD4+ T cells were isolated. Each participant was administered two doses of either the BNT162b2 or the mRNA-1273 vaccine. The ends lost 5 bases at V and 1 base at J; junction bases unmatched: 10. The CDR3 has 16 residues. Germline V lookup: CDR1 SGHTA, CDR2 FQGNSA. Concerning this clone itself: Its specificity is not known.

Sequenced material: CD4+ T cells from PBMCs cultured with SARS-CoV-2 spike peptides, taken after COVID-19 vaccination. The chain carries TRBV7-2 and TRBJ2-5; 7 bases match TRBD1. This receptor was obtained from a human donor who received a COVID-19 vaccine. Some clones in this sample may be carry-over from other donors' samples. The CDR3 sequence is CASSLTGTSAQETQYF. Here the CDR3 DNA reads TGTGCCAGCAGCCTGACAGGGACGAGCGCCCAAGAGACCCAGTACTTC.